Shown below are 3 T cell receptor beta chains from a single sample sequenced in a study of cytomegalovirus exposure and HLA in healthy donors. The PCR used 60 Vbeta and 13 Jbeta primers. Only in-frame clones appear in the TCRdb table, and some are missing; sequencing was by immunoSEQ multiplex PCR. The sample table sets out around 84,000 clones. Material: PBMCs. Receptor source: a man aged 25 to 40 in good health and CMV-seronegative.

This chain links TRBV5-6 with TRBJ1-5, with D uncertain. The germline V gene has CDR1 SGHDT and CDR2 YYEEEE. CDR3 length equals 12 residues. V was trimmed by 3 bases and J by 4 bases, leaving 5 bases between them. The CDR3 is CASSYGNQPQHF. CDR3 bases: TGTGCCAGCAGCTACGGTAATCAGCCCCAGCATTTT.

The genes are TRBV5-6 and TRBJ2-1; 9 nucleotides line up with TRBD1. The trim removed 3 bases at V and 8 bases at J, leaving 9 bases unmatched. This CDR3 is built from 15 residues. Per germline, CDR1 SGHDT and CDR2 YYEEEE. In nucleotides, the CDR3 is TGTGCCAGCAGCTACCGGGACAGGGAGTTCTATGAGCAGTTCTTC. Translating gives CASSYRDREFYEQFF.

In DNA, the CDR3 is TGTGCCTGGGGCCACGGGGGTAGTGAAGCTTTCTTT. Translation gives CAWGHGGSEAFF. The V and J genes are TRBV30 and TRBJ1-1, with a possible D match to TRBD1 (5 bases). The CDR3 covers 12 residues. The V end was cut by 5 bases, the J end by 7 bases, with 14 bases between. Per germline, CDR1 GTSNPN and CDR2 SVGIG (reference sequence).